Each of the 4 T cell receptor beta chains below was sequenced from the same sample in a study of response to subunit inactivated influenza vaccine. A single record per CDR3 protein comes from TCRdb applying MiXCR to the RT-PCR reads. The profile shows 300,000 to 350,000 distinct CDR3 sequences, 21% of them singletons. Sequenced material: PBMCs from blood, taken approximately 20 months after vaccination. The receptors come from a man aged 50 to 69 who received an inactivated influenza vaccine.

This clonotype was detected a few times. This chain uses TRBV5-1 with TRBJ2-7; 7 bases are a match to TRBD2. Germline V gene lookup returns CDR1 SGHRS and CDR2 YFSETQ. The V segment lost 4 bases and the J segment 2 bases; nucleotides outside the gene matches: 6. The CDR3 covers 14 residues. CDR3 sequence reads: CASSPGRGTYEQYF. DNA of the CDR3: TGCGCCAGCAGCCCGGGGAGGGGTACCTACGAGCAGTACTTC.

This clonotype was counted ten times or more. This chain connects TRBV5-1 to TRBJ2-3; 7 bases map to TRBD2. CDR1 and CDR2 (germline): SGHRS, YFSETQ. The CDR3 extends over 16 amino acids. The V segment lost 4 bases and the J segment 4 bases; nucleotides outside the gene matches: 12. The CDR3 DNA sequence: TGCGCCAGCAGCCCGGTTGGCGGGAGAAGTGCAGATACGCAGTATTTT. This sequence encodes CASSPVGGRSADTQYF.

This clonotype was seen only a few times. The chain has TRBV25-1 and TRBJ2-3, with no clear D. Trimming removed 8 bases from V and 6 bases from J, with 12 bases in between. The CDR3 has 12 amino acids. The germline V gene encodes CDR1 MGHDK and CDR2 SYGVNS. CDR3 loop: CASRSTGDTQYF. As DNA, the CDR3 is TGTGCCAGCCGCTCGACTGGCGATACGCAGTATTTT.

This clonotype was detected only a few times. This chain uses TRBV20-1 with TRBJ2-3; weak D call: TRBD1 (5 bases). CDR1 is DFQATT and CDR2 is SNEGSKA in the germline V gene (reference sequence). The germline V and J ends were trimmed by 6 bases and 3 bases, with 19 bases remaining between them. The CDR3 is 15 amino acids. The CDR3 region has the DNA TGCAGTGCGGAGTGGGGCCACCAGGGTACAGATACGCAGTATTTT. This sequence encodes CSAEWGHQGTDTQYF.